These T cell receptor beta chains were read from a single sample in a study of a mutant IDH1 vaccine in newly diagnosed glioma. No antigens are known for them. TCRdb keeps only in-frame clones here, not all; method: immunoSEQ multiplex PCR. Of about 65,000 clones in the sample, around 83% were seen once. The sample consisted of PBMCs, taken from a glioma patient whose treatment included an IDH1 peptide vaccine. The receptors originated from a man between 25 and 39 years old with glioma. Each CDR3 is given with its conserved first and last residue. D genes are given only for firm matches.

TRBJ2-2,TRBV7-9,.,CASSLVARPRELFF
TRBJ1-5,TRBV28,.,CASSLFFPANPGSNQPQHF
TRBJ2-1,TRBV14,TRBD1,CASSQQRTGPYNEQFF
TRBJ2-3,TRBV4-1,.,CASSQLPLWGAITDTQYF
TRBJ1-1,TRBV10-3,.,CAISEGKGTEAFF
TRBJ2-1,TRBV14,TRBD1,CASSQDPRTGGNEQFF
TRBJ1-5,TRBV5-5,.,CASSQGSNQPQHF
TRBJ1-2,TRBV16,TRBD1,CASRISTGMNYGYTF
TRBJ2-1,TRBV11-2,.,CASEKGYGAASYNEQFF
.,TRBV7-9,.,CASTPGLTYEQYF
TRBJ2-7,TRBV6-4,.,CASRGTYEQYF
TRBJ2-5,TRBV15,TRBD2,CATSVTAGLVKGYQETQYF
TRBJ1-1,TRBV10-3,.,CAIGRNTEAFF
TRBJ1-2,TRBV11-2,.,CASSLGRASTYGYTF
TRBJ2-7,TRBV6-5,.,CASSSSSYEQYF
TRBJ2-3,TRBV2,TRBD1,CASSLTGGTDTQYF
TRBJ1-1,TRBV5-1,TRBD1,CASRPGQGDTEAFF
TRBJ2-2,TRBV5-4,.,CASSTPGGGTGELFF
TRBJ2-5,TRBV6-1,.,CASTLNPTGGETQYF
TRBJ2-2,TRBV4-1,TRBD2,CASSHKRGVKNTGELFF
TRBJ1-1,TRBV10-2,TRBD1,CASSEPGQGGLEAFF
TRBJ2-1,TRBV30,TRBD2,CAWDGLAGGDSGNEQFF
TRBJ2-3,TRBV6-1,.,CASSEGLGSDTQYF
TRBJ1-2,TRBV4-1,TRBD1,CASSHLARGRANYGYTF
TRBJ1-4,TRBV10-2,.,CASSVTGTPNEKLFF
TRBJ1-1,TRBV6-1,.,CASSEARGRTEAFF
TRBJ2-7,TRBV2,TRBD1,CASSDTTGQKDPYEQYF
TRBJ2-4,TRBV4-1,TRBD2,CASSQGLAGGLAKNIQYF
TRBJ2-3,TRBV6-6,.,CASSFLGRGDTQYF
TRBJ2-5,TRBV12-5,TRBD2,CASGLGSGGSRGTQYF
TRBJ2-3,TRBV13,TRBD1,CASSFRPWTGSSTDTQYF
TRBJ1-1,TRBV5-6,TRBD1,CASSPGTGIEAFF
TRBJ2-2,TRBV6-1,.,CASSERGAVTGELFF
TRBJ1-2,TRBV28,.,CASSQRGVQGYTF
TRBJ1-6,TRBV5-5,.,CASSLESVPGGYSPLHF
TRBJ2-4,TRBV27,.,CASSLTPPQGNIQYF
TRBJ2-7,TRBV4-2,TRBD1,CASSQVGQGAIGEQYF
TRBJ2-1,TRBV5-1,TRBD2,CASSRAGGVYNEQFF
TRBJ2-7,TRBV5-5,TRBD1,CASSPGTGNEQYF
TRBJ2-6,TRBV29-1,.,CSAQGLPSSGANVLTF
TRBJ2-6,TRBV4-2,TRBD1,CASSQDLAGGAGANVLTF
TRBJ2-5,TRBV10-1,.,CASSEDRAPQETQYF
TRBJ2-1,TRBV4-2,.,CASSQVKTGRNEQFF
TRBJ2-5,TRBV5-1,TRBD1,CASSLENRGLQTQYF
TRBJ1-2,TRBV7-9,.,CASSYRFQGEGWVF
TRBJ1-2,TRBV30,.,CAWSGRDSLNYGYTF
TRBJ2-7,TRBV4-1,TRBD2,CASSPTSGGREQYF
TRBJ2-1,TRBV19,.,CASSVGGGVAYNEQFF
TRBJ1-2,TRBV5-1,TRBD1,CASSYGQGAGGYTF
TRBJ1-5,TRBV11-2,.,CASSLTSNSNQPQHF
TRBJ2-3,TRBV5-1,TRBD2,CASSLASGGVDTQYF
TRBJ2-7,TRBV5-8,.,CASKNLGAEQYF
TRBJ1-3,TRBV27,.,CASSPDSASGNTIYF
TRBJ1-5,TRBV6-5,TRBD1,CASSYRGPGNQPQHF
TRBJ2-4,TRBV6-5,.,CASSYAPQPPKNIQYF
TRBJ2-7,TRBV6-1,TRBD2,CASGDLAGGSYEQYF
TRBJ2-1,TRBV4-1,.,CASSQDSVGTPYNEQFF
TRBJ2-5,TRBV5-5,.,CASSKTATQYF
TRBJ1-3,TRBV29-1,.,CSVAWGSGNTIYF
TRBJ2-3,TRBV2,TRBD1,CASSLDRGRTDTQYF